This T cell receptor (beta chain) appears in the sequencing data of a study of cytomegalovirus exposure and HLA in healthy donors. This CDR3 has 15 amino acids. The V and J ends lost 4 bases and 0 bases, in that order; junction bases with no gene match: 2. Germline V gene lookup returns CDR1 SGHRS and CDR2 YFSETQ. A multiplex PCR was run with 60 Vbeta primers and 13 Jbeta primers. The repertoire was sequenced with immunoSEQ multiplex PCR; TCRdb's copy has only in-frame clones and lacks some. The sample holds roughly 250,000 clones, 70% to 90% seen once. The chain uses TRBV5-1 and TRBJ2-7, with 12 bases identical to TRBD2. This receptor was taken from a woman aged 40 to 50 in good health and CMV-seropositive. The sample taken for sequencing was PBMCs. CDR3 sequence (DNA): TGCGCCAGCAGCCCGACTAGCGGGAGCTCCTACGAGCAGTACTTC. Its translation is CASSPTSGSSYEQYF. The whole variable domain, filled in from reference TRBV5-1 and TRBJ2-7, reads KAGVTQTPRYLIKTRGQQVTLSCSPISGHRSVSWYQQTPGQGLQFLFEYFSETQRNKGNFPGRFSGRQFSNSRSEMNVSTLELGDSALYLCASSPTSGSSYEQYFGPGTRLTVT.